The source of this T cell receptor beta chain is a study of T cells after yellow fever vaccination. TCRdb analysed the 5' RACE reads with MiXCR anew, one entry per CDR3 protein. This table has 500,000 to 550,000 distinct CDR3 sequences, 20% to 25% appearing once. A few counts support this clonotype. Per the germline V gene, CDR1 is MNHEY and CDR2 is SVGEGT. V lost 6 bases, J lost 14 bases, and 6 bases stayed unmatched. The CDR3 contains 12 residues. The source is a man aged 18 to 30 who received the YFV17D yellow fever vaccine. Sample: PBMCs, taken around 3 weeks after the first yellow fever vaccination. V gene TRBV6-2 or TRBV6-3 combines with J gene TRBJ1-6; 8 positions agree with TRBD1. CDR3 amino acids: CASRRQGSSLHF. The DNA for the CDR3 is TGTGCCAGCAGACGACAGGGGAGTTCCCTCCACTTT.